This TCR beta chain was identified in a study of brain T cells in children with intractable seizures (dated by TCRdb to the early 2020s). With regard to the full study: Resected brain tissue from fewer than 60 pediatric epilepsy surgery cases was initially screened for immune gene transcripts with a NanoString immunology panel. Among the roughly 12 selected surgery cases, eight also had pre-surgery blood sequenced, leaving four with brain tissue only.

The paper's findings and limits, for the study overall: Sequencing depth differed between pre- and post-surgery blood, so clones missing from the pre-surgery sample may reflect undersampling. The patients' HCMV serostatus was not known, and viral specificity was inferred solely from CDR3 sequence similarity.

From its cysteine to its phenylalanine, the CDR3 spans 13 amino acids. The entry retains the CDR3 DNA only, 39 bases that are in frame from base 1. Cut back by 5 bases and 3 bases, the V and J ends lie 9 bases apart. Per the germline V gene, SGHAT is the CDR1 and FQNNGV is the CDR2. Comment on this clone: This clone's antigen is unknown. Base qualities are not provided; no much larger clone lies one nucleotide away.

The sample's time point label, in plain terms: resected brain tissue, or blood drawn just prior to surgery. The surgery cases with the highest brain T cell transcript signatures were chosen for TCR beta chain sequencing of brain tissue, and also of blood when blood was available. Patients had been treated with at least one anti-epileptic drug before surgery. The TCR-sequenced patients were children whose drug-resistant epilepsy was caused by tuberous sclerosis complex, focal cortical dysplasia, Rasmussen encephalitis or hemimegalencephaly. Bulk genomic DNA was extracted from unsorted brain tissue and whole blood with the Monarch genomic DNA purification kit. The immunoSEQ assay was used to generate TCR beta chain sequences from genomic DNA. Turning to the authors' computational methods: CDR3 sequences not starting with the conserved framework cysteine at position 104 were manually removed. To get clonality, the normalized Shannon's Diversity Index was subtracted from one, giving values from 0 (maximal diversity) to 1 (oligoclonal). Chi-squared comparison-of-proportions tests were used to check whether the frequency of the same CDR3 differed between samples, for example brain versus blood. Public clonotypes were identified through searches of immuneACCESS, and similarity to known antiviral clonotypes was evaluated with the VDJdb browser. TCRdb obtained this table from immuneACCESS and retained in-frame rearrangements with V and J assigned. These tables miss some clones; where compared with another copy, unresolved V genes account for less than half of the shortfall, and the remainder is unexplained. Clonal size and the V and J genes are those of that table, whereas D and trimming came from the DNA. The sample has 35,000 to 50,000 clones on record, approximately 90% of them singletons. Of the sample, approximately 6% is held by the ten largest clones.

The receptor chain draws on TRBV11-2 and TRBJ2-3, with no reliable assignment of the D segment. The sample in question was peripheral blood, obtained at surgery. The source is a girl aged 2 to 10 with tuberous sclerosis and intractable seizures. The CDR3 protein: CASSQTRTDTQYF. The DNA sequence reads TGTGCCAGCAGCCAAACGAGGACAGATACGCAGTATTTT.